This passage covers 5 T cell receptor beta chains from one sample sequenced in a study of beta chain features in type 1 diabetes (dated by TCRdb to the late 2010s). Libraries were constructed by the immunoSEQ multiplex PCR assay. The entire isolated RNA was reverse transcribed using the High Capacity cDNA Reverse Transcription Kit, and thus expressed TCRB transcripts were sequenced. In its TCRdb copy, this immuneACCESS table keeps in-frame sequences only and misses some clones. Where compared with another copy, unresolved V genes explain less than half of these, and the others have no known cause. The table for this sample lists 240,000 or so clones; around a quarter of them were counted only once. 4% of the sample is held by the ten biggest clonotypes. Specimen: central memory CD4+ T cells from blood. The source of these receptors is a young man in good health.

In its sample, this clone was seen a few times. It is unclear where the CDR3 begins or ends on the DNA, so no DNA is shown, and the CDR3 is as TCRdb lists it. This chain links TRBV6-5 with TRBJ2-7; TRBD2 was called by the table and not checked on the DNA. 15 amino acids form the CDR3, both terminal residues included. Looked up from germline, CDR1 is MNHEY and CDR2 is SVGAGI. The CDR3 is CASSSSGLAYYEQYF.

The chain combines TRBV20-1 with TRBJ2-1; D might be TRBD2 (5 bases). Per the germline V gene, CDR1 is DFQATT and CDR2 is SNEGSKA (reference sequence). This CDR3 is built from 11 residues. V lost 0 bases, J lost 14 bases, and 11 bases lay in between. CDR3 in DNA: TGCAGTGCTAGAGATGCAGCGGCGGAGTTCTTC. Translating it yields CSARDAAAEFF.

The rearrangement links TRBV30 to TRBJ2-3; 11 bases line up with TRBD1. V was clipped by 1 base and J by 4 bases; unmatched bases: 7. Germline assignment: CDR1 GTSNPN and CDR2 SVGIG (reference sequence). This CDR3 region has 16 residues. CDR3 DNA: TGTGCCTGGAGTGCTTGGACAGGGGGCGTCCCAGATACGCAGTATTTT. This translates into CAWSAWTGGVPDTQYF.

The rearrangement joins TRBV29-1 to TRBJ2-3; either TRBD1 or TRBD2 may fit D (5 bases each). The V end was cut by 4 bases, the J end by 6 bases, with 14 bases between. The germline V gene encodes CDR1 SQVTM and CDR2 ANQGSEA. The CDR3 consists of 13 residues. CDR3 protein: CSVGGAAGDTQYF. Here the CDR3 DNA reads TGCAGCGTTGGAGGGGCGGCCGGTGATACGCAGTATTTT.

The chain employs TRBV15 and TRBJ2-5; 9 bases align to TRBD2. Germline CDR1 LNHNV, CDR2 YYDKDF (reference sequence). The J segment lost 5 bases and the V segment lost 11 bases, leaving 9 bases of the junction unmatched. CDR3 length equals 13 residues. The CDR3, as DNA: TGTGCCCCAGAGCGGGAGGAGACCGAGACCCAGTACTTC. It codes for CAPEREETETQYF.